Sequencing of this T cell receptor (beta chain) was carried out in a study of T cell responses to AZD1222 COVID-19 vaccine. As for the study in general: Second-dose recipients at about 4 or about 12 weeks were treated as one pooled group.

Profiled with immunoSEQ multiplex PCR; TCRdb holds only in-frame clones, not every one. The data hold fewer than 150,000 clones, with around 89% observed a single time. This clone was observed a single time. This CDR3 is 13 amino acids long. Trimming stripped 2 bases from V and 4 bases from J, with 8 bases between. The germline gives CDR1 WNHNN, CDR2 SYGVQD (reference sequence). The chain employs TRBV10-1 and TRBJ1-2; D is undetermined. Sequencing was performed on peripheral blood, taken on day 0 of AZD1222 vaccination. The receptor was isolated from an adult in good health. CDR3 loop: CASSEDVGYGYTF. The CDR3 region has the DNA TGCGCCAGCAGTGAGGACGTGGGCTATGGCTACACCTTC.